The next 21 T cell receptor beta chains were all read from a single sample in a study of shared clonotypes between healthy human individuals. Produced via immunoSEQ multiplex PCR; TCRdb's table is partial and in-frame only. The sample lists more than 2 million clones; about 93% were seen once. Positively selected for CCR7, the CD45RO-negative cells used as naive CD8 cells excluded terminally differentiated effector memory CD45RA+ cells. The sequenced sample was naive CD8+ T cells from PBMCs. All receptors come from a man between 18 and 29 years old in good health. Some clones in this sample may be carry-over from other donors' samples.

With respect to this clone: At the DNA level, this CDR3 is encoded by other sequences in the same sample as well. This chain uses TRBV27 with TRBJ2-7; 13 bases match TRBD2. CDR3 length: 15 amino acids. CDR1 and CDR2 (germline): MNHEY, SMNVEV (reference sequence). Trimming took 4 bases from V and 2 from J; bases not matched to a gene: 2. The CDR3 DNA follows: TGTGCCAGCAGTTCCGGGACTAGCGGGACCTACGAGCAGTACTTC. This gives the protein CASSSGTSGTYEQYF.

The chain has TRBV5-4 and TRBJ2-7, with D perhaps TRBD1 (7 bases). Trimming left V 5 bases short and J 3 bases short, with 12 bases between. Germline CDR1 is SGHNT and CDR2 is YYREEE (reference sequence). The CDR3 totals 13 residues. The CDR3 region has the DNA TGTGCCAGCAGTCAGGGGGGCAGCTACGAGCAGTACTTC. This gives the protein CASSQGGSYEQYF. The whole variable domain, remainder taken from reference TRBV5-4 and TRBJ2-7, is ETGVTQSPTHLIKTRGQQVTLRCSSQSGHNTVSWYQQALGQGPQFIFQYYREEENGRGNFPPRFSGLQFPNYSSELNVNALELDDSALYLCASSQGGSYEQYFGPGTRLTVT.

The V gene is TRBV27, the J gene TRBJ2-3; TRBD2 aligns across 7 bases. The CDR3 sequence is 15 residues long. V lost 5 bases and J lost 0; bases outside the gene matches: 5. From germline, CDR1 is MNHEY and CDR2 SMNVEV (reference sequence). The DNA of the CDR3 is TGTGCCAGCAGTCCACTGGGGGGGAGCACAGATACGCAGTATTTT. It codes for CASSPLGGSTDTQYF.

Notes on this clone: Other DNA sequences in the sample encode the same CDR3. The CDR3 coding sequence is TGTGCCAGCAGTTACCGACAGACCTACGAGCAGTACTTC. The encoded protein is CASSYRQTYEQYF. The chain has TRBV6-5 and TRBJ2-7, with TRBD1 as a possible D gene (5 bases). Trimming left V 2 bases short and J 2 bases short, with 7 bases between. The V gene's germline CDR1 is MNHEY and CDR2 SVGAGI. The CDR3 consists of 13 residues.

This clone was recorded a few times. This rearrangement joins TRBV4-1 to TRBJ1-1; TRBD1 might be the D (6 bases). The CDR3 has 15 residues. V gave up 6 bases and J gave up 4 bases, with 18 bases separating them. Germline assignment: CDR1 MGHRA and CDR2 YSYEKL. Here the CDR3 DNA reads TGCGCCAGCAGTCCTACCCGAGGGGGGTCCACTGAAGCTTTCTTT. This codes for CASSPTRGGSTEAFF.

The V gene is TRBV6-6, the J gene TRBJ2-2; D call uncertain. From germline, CDR1 is MNHNY and CDR2 SVGAGI (reference sequence). Trimming took 5 bases from V and 2 from J, leaving 9 bases between them. The CDR3 spans 14 residues. The DNA for the CDR3 is TGTGCCAGCAGTCCCACATACAACACCGGGGAGCTGTTTTTT. Translation: CASSPTYNTGELFF.

The CDR3 region has the DNA TGTGCCAGCAGTGACCCAGGGAACTACGAGCAGTACTTC. It translates to CASSDPGNYEQYF. The J gene is TRBJ2-7, the V gene TRBV2; a weak D match, TRBD1 (5 bases). CDR3 size: 13 residues. Germline CDR1 is SNHLY and CDR2 is FYNNEI. V gave up 3 bases and J gave up 3 bases, with 9 bases separating them.

The J gene is TRBJ2-5, the V gene TRBV27, with 7 bases fitting TRBD2. There are 16 residues in the CDR3. V gave up 6 bases and J gave up 1 base; unmatched junction bases: 11. Germline-derived CDR1 and CDR2 are MNHEY and SMNVEV (reference sequence). The chain's CDR3 is CASSPRSGGSQETQYF. CDR3 coding DNA: TGTGCCAGCAGCCCAAGGTCCGGGGGGTCCCAAGAGACCCAGTACTTC.

The rearrangement joins TRBV19 to TRBJ1-1; no reliable D call. In germline, CDR1 is LNHDA, CDR2 SQIVND (reference sequence). This CDR3 is built from 14 residues. V lost 5 bases and J lost 1, with 11 bases in between. In nucleotides, the CDR3 is TGTGCCAGTAGTTGGGCAGCCCCGAACACTGAAGCTTTCTTT. Protein sequence: CASSWAAPNTEAFF.

The V call is TRBV21-1, the J call TRBJ2-7. TRBV21-1 is reported as a pseudogene. CDR3 size: 16 residues. The CDR3 DNA sequence: TGTGCCAGCAGCGATCCCCAACCCTTCCCCTCCTACGAGCAGTACTTC. This translates into CASSDPQPFPSYEQYF.

This chain uses TRBV11-2 with TRBJ1-2, with unresolved D. The CDR3 is made up of 13 amino acids. CDR1 is SGHAT and CDR2 is FQNNGV in the germline V gene. V lost 1 base and J 7 bases, leaving 10 bases between the germline ends. The CDR3 reads CASSLGTVLGYTF. The CDR3 DNA sequence: TGTGCCAGCAGCTTAGGAACTGTTCTTGGCTACACCTTC.

Details on this clone: Other DNA sequences within the sample encode an identical CDR3. V is TRBV19 and J is TRBJ2-7; 11 nucleotides match TRBD2. Germline V lookup: CDR1 LNHDA, CDR2 SQIVND (reference sequence). Unmatched junction bases numbered 5, after V lost 3 bases and J lost 4 bases. This CDR3 comprises 15 residues. The CDR3, as DNA: TGTGCCAGTAGTATCTTCCTAGCGGGAGGTTACGAGCAGTACTTC. Residues: CASSIFLAGGYEQYF.

Comment on this clone: The same CDR3 can be traced to other DNA sequences in this sample. The J gene is TRBJ1-4, the V gene TRBV7-9; D is unclear. The germline V and J ends were trimmed by 5 bases and 5 bases, with 3 bases remaining between them. This CDR3 is 11 amino acids long. Germline assignment: CDR1 SEHNR and CDR2 FQNEAQ (reference sequence). The CDR3, as DNA: TGTGCCAGCAGCCCAAATGAAAAACTGTTTTTT. Translation: CASSPNEKLFF.

This clone was seen once. Different DNA sequences within this sample yield the same CDR3. The chain carries TRBV29-1 and TRBJ2-7; D is unresolved. V dropped 7 bases and J dropped 4 bases, with 11 bases sitting between them. The CDR3 is 11 amino acids. From germline, CDR1 is SQVTM and CDR2 ANQGSEA. CDR3: CSAQGLYEQYF. In DNA form, the CDR3 reads TGCAGCGCACAAGGGTTATACGAGCAGTACTTC.

The V gene is TRBV6-1, the J gene TRBJ2-5; no clear D gene. Trimming left V 6 bases short and J 3 bases short, with 8 bases between. The CDR3 has 12 amino acids. In germline, CDR1 is MNHNS, CDR2 SASEGT. This CDR3 reads CASRTLEETQYF. Written as DNA, the CDR3 is TGTGCCAGCAGAACCCTCGAAGAGACCCAGTACTTC.

This chain links TRBV4-1 with TRBJ1-3, with TRBD1 as a possible D gene (6 bases). Germline CDR1 MGHRA, CDR2 YSYEKL. This CDR3 has 14 residues. Trimming removed 5 bases from V and 2 bases from J, with 10 bases in between. CDR3 nucleotide sequence: TGCGCCAGCAGCTCGCACAGGGCTGGAAACACCATATATTTT. Translating it yields CASSSHRAGNTIYF.

The chain couples TRBV29-1 to TRBJ1-1; D ambiguous. Germline CDR1 is SQVTM and CDR2 is ANQGSEA. The CDR3 extends over 14 amino acids. V lost 2 bases and J 8 bases, leaving 18 bases between the germline ends. The CDR3 here is CSVEIFGPSSEAFF. For the CDR3, the DNA is TGCAGCGTTGAAATTTTTGGCCCCAGCTCGGAAGCTTTCTTT.

The chain joins TRBV10-1 to TRBJ2-7; unclear D gene. Germline-derived CDR1 and CDR2 are WNHNN and SYGVQD (reference sequence). This CDR3 is built from 13 residues. V lost 3 bases, J lost 3 bases, and 9 bases lay in between. The CDR3: CASSDPSSYEQYF. The DNA for the CDR3 is TGCGCCAGCAGTGACCCTAGTAGCTACGAGCAGTACTTC.

Worth noting for this clone: In the same sample, other DNA sequences code for this CDR3. The chain employs TRBV27 and TRBJ2-3; D unresolved. Between the trimmed V and J ends, which lost 6 bases and 0 bases, there was a span of 10 bases. Germline CDR1 and CDR2: MNHEY and SMNVEV (reference sequence). The CDR3 runs to 14 residues. The DNA for the CDR3 is TGTGCCAGCAGCACCGTGGGCAGCACAGATACGCAGTATTTT. Protein sequence: CASSTVGSTDTQYF.

The V and J genes are TRBV4-1 and TRBJ2-2, with D possibly TRBD1 on 5 matching bases. The CDR3 extends over 14 amino acids. Germline V lookup: CDR1 MGHRA, CDR2 YSYEKL. Trimming took 4 bases from V and 1 from J, leaving 7 bases between them. CDR3 in amino acids: CASSRGQNTGELFF. In nucleotides, the CDR3 is TGCGCCAGCAGCCGCGGACAGAACACCGGGGAGCTGTTTTTT.

This rearrangement joins TRBV9 to TRBJ2-1, with TRBD2 identical over 9 bases. The CDR3 runs to 15 residues. The germline V gene has CDR1 SGDLS and CDR2 YYNGEE. J lost 4 bases, V lost 3 bases, and 5 bases had no gene match. CDR3 in DNA: TGTGCCAGCAGCGGTGGGAGCGGGGGGTACAATGAGCAGTTCTTC. Translated, it gives CASSGGSGGYNEQFF.